One sample yielded the 8 T cell receptor beta chains listed below, sequenced in a study of T cells after posttransplantation cyclophosphamide. Profiling relied on immunoSEQ multiplex PCR, and the TCRdb table lists in-frame clones only, not all of them. The table shows roughly 20,000 clones, with under 99% occurring only once. The naive gate required viable CD3+CD4+ or CD3+CD8+ cells with CCR7+CD45RA+CD45RO-CD95-CD27+CD28+ phenotype. Material for sequencing was naive CD4+ T cells sorted from PBMCs. Receptors originate from a man aged 35 to 55 in good health, CMV-negative, and a related stem cell transplant donor.

This chain joins TRBV7-2 and TRBJ2-3; 9 bases match TRBD1. V was clipped by 0 bases and J by 5 bases; unmatched bases: 6. CDR1 SGHTA and CDR2 FQGNSA come from the germline V gene. There are 16 residues in the CDR3. The CDR3 is CASSLAGTGKGDTQYF. CDR3 DNA sequence: TGTGCCAGCAGCTTAGCGGGGACAGGGAAGGGAGATACGCAGTATTTT.

The chain links TRBV7-9 to TRBJ1-1; D not certain. V gave up 3 bases and J gave up 3 bases, with 14 bases separating them. CDR3 length equals 15 residues. Germline CDR1 reads SEHNR; CDR2 reads FQNEAQ (reference sequence). The CDR3 DNA is TGTGCCAGCAGCTTTCCCGGAGTCTCCGACACTGAAGCTTTCTTT. This sequence encodes CASSFPGVSDTEAFF.

This chain connects TRBV28 to TRBJ2-2, with a weak D call TRBD2 (7 bases). Deletions cut 6 bases from V and 0 bases from J, with 11 bases between. CDR3 length: 15 amino acids. Germline V gives CDR1 MDHEN, CDR2 SYDVKM. CDR3 protein: CASSLGGPNTGELFF. The DNA of the CDR3 is TGTGCCAGCAGCTTGGGGGGGCCGAACACCGGGGAGCTGTTTTTT.

This clone was seen just once. The chain employs TRBV5-1 and TRBJ2-2, with 8 bases matching TRBD1. The germline V gene has CDR1 SGHRS and CDR2 YFSETQ. The CDR3 extends over 16 amino acids. The trim removed 4 bases at V and 0 bases at J, leaving 5 bases unmatched. The chain's CDR3 is CASSPRTGTNTGELFF. CDR3 bases: TGCGCCAGCAGCCCCCGGACAGGGACGAACACCGGGGAGCTGTTTTTT.

The V gene is TRBV7-8, the J gene TRBJ2-2; D might be TRBD2 (6 bases). The ends were cut back, 5 bases at V and 14 bases at J, with 18 bases in the middle. The CDR3 has 13 residues. Germline-derived CDR1 and CDR2 are SGHVS and FQNEAQ. The CDR3 sequence: CASSQLVEGPLFF. DNA of the CDR3: TGTGCCAGCAGCCAACTCGTGGAGGGACCCCTGTTTTTT.

This chain connects TRBV27 to TRBJ2-1; 8 bases match TRBD2. This CDR3 is built from 18 residues. CDR1 MNHEY and CDR2 SMNVEV come from the germline V gene (reference sequence). V shed 4 bases and J 0 bases; nucleotides not matched to a gene: 11. The CDR3 reads CASSYGLAPRSSYNEQFF. DNA of the CDR3: TGTGCCAGCAGTTACGGACTAGCCCCGCGGAGCTCCTACAATGAGCAGTTCTTC.

The chain uses TRBV2 and TRBJ1-1; 7 bases are a match to TRBD1. The V segment lost 1 base and the J segment 7 bases; nucleotides outside the gene matches: 3. This CDR3 has 13 residues. CDR1 and CDR2 from the germline V gene are SNHLY and FYNNEI. CDR3 amino acids: CASSEEQGIEAFF. The CDR3 bases are TGTGCCAGCAGTGAAGAACAGGGGATTGAAGCTTTCTTT.

The chain has TRBV9 and TRBJ1-4, with TRBD1 identical over 8 bases. V was clipped by 1 base and J by 8 bases; unmatched bases: 10. The germline gives CDR1 SGDLS, CDR2 YYNGEE. CDR3 size: 16 residues. The CDR3 region has the DNA TGTGCCAGCAGCGTAAACTTAGGACAGGGCGGCGAAAAACTGTTTTTT. It yields the protein CASSVNLGQGGEKLFF.